Below are 21 T cell receptor beta chains sequenced from a single sample in a study of cytomegalovirus exposure and HLA in healthy donors. Use of 60 Vbeta and 13 Jbeta primers characterized the PCR. Data came from immunoSEQ multiplex PCR; TCRdb stores just in-frame clones and leaves some out. The table lists some 150,000 clones, 55% to 70% of them singletons. Sequencing was performed on PBMCs. The receptors originated from a woman aged 25 to 45 in good health and CMV-seropositive.

This clone was detected only once. The CDR3 nucleotides read TGTGCCAGCAGCTCCAGGGGGGCAGCTAATGAAAAACTGTTTTTT. This encodes CASSSRGAANEKLFF. The V and J genes are TRBV7-8 and TRBJ1-4, with 7 nucleotides matching TRBD1. This CDR3 comprises 15 residues. CDR1 is SGHVS, CDR2 FQNEAQ, per germline. The V segment lost 4 bases and the J segment 3 bases; nucleotides outside the gene matches: 5.

V and J are TRBV4-1 and TRBJ2-7; tentatively, D is TRBD2 (6 bases). V lost 1 base to trimming and J lost 6 bases, with 22 bases between them. The CDR3 totals 17 residues. Germline CDR1 and CDR2: MGHRA and YSYEKL. The CDR3 bases are TGCGCCAGCAGCCAAGGGTTGGCGGGGATTATCTATACCGAGCAGTACTTC. Encoded protein: CASSQGLAGIIYTEQYF.

This clone was detected only a few times. V usage is TRBV18 and J usage is TRBJ1-1, with D possibly being TRBD1 (5 bases). Trimming left V 6 bases short and J 4 bases short, with 15 bases between. CDR1 is KGHSH and CDR2 is LQKENI in the germline V gene. The CDR3 has 14 residues. CDR3 bases: TGTGCCAGCTCTCCGCAGGGAGGAGCCACTGAAGCTTTCTTT. It is translated as CASSPQGGATEAFF.

V is TRBV7-2 and J is TRBJ2-3, with 8 bases matching TRBD2. Germline assignment: CDR1 SGHTA and CDR2 FQGNSA. Germline trimming cut 2 bases from V and 2 bases from J; bases unmatched to any gene: 6. The CDR3 has 16 amino acids. The CDR3 sequence: CASSLLAGITTDTQYF. In DNA, the CDR3 is TGTGCCAGCAGCTTACTAGCGGGTATTACCACAGATACGCAGTATTTT.

This sequence joins TRBV6-1 and TRBJ1-1, with 9 bases lining up with TRBD1. V was clipped by 6 bases and J by 1 base; unmatched bases: 3. The CDR3 runs to 14 residues. The germline gives CDR1 MNHNS, CDR2 SASEGT. The CDR3 protein is CASRLQGANTEAFF. The CDR3, as DNA: TGTGCCAGCAGGCTACAGGGGGCGAACACTGAAGCTTTCTTT.

The V call is TRBV12-2, the J call TRBJ1-2; the listed D gene, TRBD1, was not tested against the DNA. TRBV12-2 is labeled a pseudogene. The CDR3 spans 15 residues. CDR3 sequence reads: CASRSPGQDYNGYTF. The CDR3 DNA is TGTGCAAGTCGCTCACCGGGACAGGATTATAATGGCTACACCTTC.

The V gene is TRBV19, the J gene TRBJ1-5; D is unclear. V was pared by 2 bases and J by 0 bases, with 14 bases between. CDR1 LNHDA and CDR2 SQIVND come from the germline V gene (reference sequence). The CDR3 length is 17 residues. The CDR3 loop is CASSIKVRVYSNQPQHF. CDR3 coding DNA: TGTGCCAGTAGTATAAAAGTGAGGGTTTATAGCAATCAGCCCCAGCATTTT.

This chain links TRBV4-1 with TRBJ2-7; D is uncertain. This CDR3 is 16 amino acids long. The germline V and J ends were trimmed by 0 bases and 2 bases, with 14 bases remaining between them. Germline V gives CDR1 MGHRA, CDR2 YSYEKL. Written as DNA, the CDR3 is TGCGCCAGCAGCCAAGAAAGTAATAGCCGAGCCTACGAGCAGTACTTC. This gives the protein CASSQESNSRAYEQYF.

The genes are TRBV5-4 and TRBJ1-6; TRBD1 agrees at 9 bases. The J segment lost 3 bases and the V segment lost 3 bases, leaving 4 bases of the junction unmatched. The CDR3 length is 16 residues. The V gene's germline CDR1 is SGHNT and CDR2 YYREEE (reference sequence). CDR3 sequence (DNA): TGTGCCAGCAGCTCCGAGACAGGGGGCTATAATTCACCCCTCCACTTT. It translates to CASSSETGGYNSPLHF.

V and J are TRBV10-1 and TRBJ2-7, with 7 nucleotides matching TRBD2. Unmatched junction bases numbered 5, after V lost 3 bases and J lost 0 bases. In germline, CDR1 is WNHNN, CDR2 SYGVQD (reference sequence). CDR3 size: 15 residues. CDR3 bases: TGCGCCAGCAGTGATCCAAGCGGGATCTCCTACGAGCAGTACTTC. Protein product: CASSDPSGISYEQYF.

V and J are TRBV6-5 and TRBJ2-5; TRBD1 matches 7 bases. The ends lost 7 bases at V and 5 bases at J; junction bases unmatched: 7. There are 13 residues in the CDR3. Per the germline V gene, CDR1 is MNHEY and CDR2 is SVGAGI. DNA of the CDR3: TGTGCCAGCAACAGGGGTTATGGGGAGACCCAGTACTTC. Translated, it gives CASNRGYGETQYF.

The genes are TRBV6-1 and TRBJ1-5; D unclear. Germline V gene data show CDR1 as MNHNS and CDR2 as SASEGT. The V end lost 1 base, the J end lost 1 base, and 8 bases lay between the germline ends. This CDR3 comprises 15 residues. CDR3 loop: CASSEGGYSNQPQHF. The CDR3 nucleotides read TGTGCCAGCAGTGAAGGAGGGTACAGCAATCAGCCCCAGCATTTT.

The rearrangement links TRBV2 to TRBJ2-3; perhaps TRBD2 as D (5 bases). V lost 11 bases and J 3 bases, leaving 21 bases between the germline ends. CDR3 size: 15 residues. The germline V gene has CDR1 SNHLY and CDR2 FYNNEI. The CDR3 region has the DNA TGTGCCTTTCGGAGGTTCCCACCATTGACAGATACGCAGTATTTT. Protein sequence: CAFRRFPPLTDTQYF.

This clone appeared a few times. The rearrangement uses TRBV6-5 and TRBJ1-2, with D possibly matching TRBD1 (5 bases). From germline, CDR1 is MNHEY and CDR2 SVGAGI. The CDR3 has 12 amino acids. With 0 bases removed from V and 10 bases from J, the gap between germline ends came to 9 bases. CDR3 DNA: TGTGCCAGCAGTTACTCAGGGGAACACTACACCTTC. Its protein is CASSYSGEHYTF.

The chain joins TRBV10-1 to TRBJ1-2; 7 bases map to TRBD1. CDR3 length equals 12 residues. V was pared by 4 bases and J by 4 bases, with 0 bases of the junction left unmatched. The V gene's germline CDR1 is WNHNN and CDR2 SYGVQD (reference sequence). The CDR3 is CASSGDSYGYTF. CDR3 coding DNA: TGCGCCAGCAGTGGGGACAGCTATGGCTACACCTTC.

The chain links TRBV27 to TRBJ2-1; the D is unclear. Germline assignment: CDR1 MNHEY and CDR2 SMNVEV (reference sequence). V dropped 4 bases and J dropped 8 bases, with 12 bases sitting between them. The length of the CDR3 is 13 residues. The CDR3: CASSWKRGDEQFF. DNA for the CDR3: TGTGCCAGCAGTTGGAAGCGCGGTGATGAGCAGTTCTTC.

This chain connects TRBV11-3 to TRBJ1-3; D is ambiguous. V lost 5 bases and J lost 3, with 8 bases in between. The germline CDR1 and CDR2 sequences are SGHNT and YENEEA. This CDR3 comprises 13 residues. The CDR3 DNA is TGTGCCAGCAGCCTGGGCCTTGGAAACACCATATATTTT. Translation: CASSLGLGNTIYF.

For this clone: Other DNA sequences in this specimen translate into the identical CDR3. The chain joins TRBV9 to TRBJ1-5, with a possible D match to TRBD1 (5 bases). Germline V CDR1 and CDR2: SGDLS, YYNGEE. This CDR3 spans 14 amino acids. Trimming took off 0 bases at V and 6 bases at J, with 10 bases between the two ends. The CDR3 region is CASSVGGGSQPQHF. The CDR3, as DNA: TGTGCCAGCAGCGTAGGGGGGGGGAGTCAGCCCCAGCATTTT.

The rearrangement joins TRBV10-3 to TRBJ2-7; maybe TRBD2 (5 bases). The germline gives CDR1 ENHRY, CDR2 SYGVKD. The germline V and J ends were trimmed by 8 bases and 4 bases, with 12 bases remaining between them. This CDR3 is built from 12 residues. In DNA, the CDR3 is TGTGCCATCTCCCAAGGACTTTACGAGCAGTACTTC. As protein: CAISQGLYEQYF.

The V and J genes are TRBV28 and TRBJ2-1, with 8 nucleotides matching TRBD1. Germline trimming cut 6 bases from V and 0 bases from J; bases unmatched to any gene: 10. There are 17 residues in the CDR3. Germline V lookup: CDR1 MDHEN, CDR2 SYDVKM. CDR3 sequence reads: CASRRDRPRSSYNEQFF. The CDR3 bases are TGTGCCAGCAGAAGGGACAGGCCTCGTTCCTCCTACAATGAGCAGTTCTTC.

This clone was counted once. The chain combines TRBV19 with TRBJ1-4; 8 bases line up with TRBD1. The V gene's germline CDR1 is LNHDA and CDR2 SQIVND (reference sequence). The CDR3 is 12 amino acids. The ends lost 4 bases at V and 10 bases at J; junction bases unmatched: 2. The CDR3 coding sequence is TGTGCCAGTAGTAACGACAGGGGAAAACTGTTTTTT. It yields the protein CASSNDRGKLFF.